The 21 T cell receptor beta chains listed next were all sequenced from one sample in a study of PD-L1 blockade in urothelial cancer. Clones were read by immunoSEQ multiplex PCR, and TCRdb kept only the in-frame ones, dropping some. The table records about 56,000 clones, roughly 84% of them present only once. Sample: PBMCs, taken around atezolizumab (anti-PD-L1) treatment. These receptors were obtained from a middle-aged man with urothelial cancer.

The CDR3 is CASSPIPTVRAQPQHF. In DNA form, the CDR3 reads TGTGCCAGCAGCCCTATTCCGACAGTTCGCGCTCAGCCCCAGCATTTT. This rearrangement joins TRBV28 to TRBJ1-5; possible D gene TRBD1, 5 bases. Per the germline V gene, CDR1 is MDHEN and CDR2 is SYDVKM. The CDR3 is 16 amino acids. The V and J ends lost 6 bases and 6 bases respectively, with 21 bases between them. Full variable domain (missing parts from reference TRBV28 and TRBJ1-5): DVKVTQSSRYLVKRTGEKVFLECVQDMDHENMFWYRQDPGLGLRLIYFSYDVKMKEKGDIPEGYSVSREKKERFSLILESASTNQTSMYLCASSPIPTVRAQPQHFGDGTRLSIL.

This sequence joins TRBV28 and TRBJ2-3, with D uncertain. Germline loops: CDR1 MDHEN, CDR2 SYDVKM. There are 15 residues in the CDR3. V lost 5 bases and J lost 1, with 13 bases in between. CDR3 sequence: CASSPRLTGTDTQYF. CDR3 DNA sequence: TGTGCCAGCAGTCCCCGGTTGACTGGCACAGATACGCAGTATTTT.

This chain links TRBV13 with TRBJ2-4, with TRBD2 matching 11 bases. Germline V gives CDR1 PRHDT, CDR2 FYEKMQ (reference sequence). V gave up 1 base and J gave up 7 bases; unmatched junction bases: 6. This CDR3 region has 16 residues. The DNA of the CDR3 is TGTGCCAGCAGCTTAGCTAGCGGGAGGAGGGGTAACATTCAGTACTTC. Translated: CASSLASGRRGNIQYF. Filled out from reference TRBV13 and TRBJ2-4, the complete variable domain reads AAGVIQSPRHLIKEKRETATLKCYPIPRHDTVYWYQQGPGQDPQFLISFYEKMQSDKGSIPDRFSAQQFSDYHSELNMSSLELGDSALYFCASSLASGRRGNIQYFGAGTRLSVL.

V and J are TRBV9 and TRBJ2-2, with TRBD1 identical over 7 bases. Germline-derived CDR1 and CDR2 are SGDLS and YYNGEE. After removal of 2 bases from V and 7 bases from J, the junction contained 5 bases not matched to a gene. The CDR3 runs 14 residues. The CDR3 nucleotides are TGTGCCAGCAGCGTGACAGGGCGCTTCGGGGAGCTGTTTTTT. Its protein product is CASSVTGRFGELFF.

The sample holds one count of this clone. The chain links TRBV5-1 to TRBJ2-7; 11 bases are shared with TRBD1. The CDR3 contains 14 residues. The V gene end was trimmed by 3 bases and the J gene end by 6 bases; junction bases not matched to a gene: 5. Germline V gene sequence: CDR1 SGHRS, CDR2 YFSETQ. The CDR3 reads CASSSGQGAFEQYF. CDR3 bases: TGCGCCAGCAGCTCCGGACAGGGGGCTTTCGAGCAGTACTTC. The full variable domain, its missing parts supplied by reference TRBV5-1 and TRBJ2-7, is KAGVTQTPRYLIKTRGQQVTLSCSPISGHRSVSWYQQTPGQGLQFLFEYFSETQRNKGNFPGRFSGRQFSNSRSEMNVSTLELGDSALYLCASSSGQGAFEQYFGPGTRLTVT.

The V gene is TRBV28, the J gene TRBJ2-5; D gene ambiguous. The CDR3 spans 12 residues. Trimming stripped 3 bases from V and 3 bases from J, with 5 bases between. CDR1 MDHEN and CDR2 SYDVKM come from the germline V gene. For the CDR3, the DNA is TGTGCCAGCAGTTTGTTTAAAGAGACCCAGTACTTC. This gives the protein CASSLFKETQYF.

The chain joins TRBV28 to TRBJ1-1; tentative D call: TRBD1 (5 bases). V lost 6 bases and J 0 bases, leaving 8 bases between the germline ends. This CDR3 region has 13 residues. CDR1 and CDR2 (germline): MDHEN, SYDVKM. The CDR3 nucleotides read TGTGCCAGCAGGACAGTCATGAACACTGAAGCTTTCTTT. Translation gives CASRTVMNTEAFF.

This clone was detected once. The chain is built from TRBV28 and TRBJ1-5; 7 nucleotides agree with TRBD1. CDR1 and CDR2 (germline): MDHEN, SYDVKM. CDR3 size: 17 residues. Trimming removed 7 bases from V and 6 bases from J; junction bases left unmatched: 18. The CDR3 bases are TGTGCCAGCACCTCCCCGTCAGGGGGACGAGGAGGTCAGCCCCAGCATTTT. Translated: CASTSPSGGRGGQPQHF.

The rearrangement links TRBV28 to TRBJ2-1; D is uncertain. The CDR3 is 15 amino acids. Between the trimmed V and J ends, which lost 3 bases and 0 bases, there was a span of 9 bases. Germline CDR1 reads MDHEN; CDR2 reads SYDVKM. The CDR3 spells CASSFRLRSYNEQFF. CDR3 DNA sequence: TGTGCCAGCAGTTTTCGGTTACGCTCCTACAATGAGCAGTTCTTC.

The chain carries TRBV7-9 and TRBJ1-1; 8 nucleotides match TRBD1. J gave up 11 bases and V 5 bases, and 10 bases lay outside the gene matches. Germline V gene data show CDR1 as SEHNR and CDR2 as FQNEAQ (reference sequence). The CDR3 extends over 13 amino acids. The CDR3 coding sequence is TGTGCCAGCAGCCCTGGGACAGGCCTCAACGCTTTCTTT. Translating it yields CASSPGTGLNAFF.

J is TRBJ2-1 and V is TRBV12-5; TRBD2 might be the D (5 bases). The CDR3 sequence is 13 residues long. Germline loops: CDR1 LGHNT, CDR2 FRNRAP. Trimming took 1 base from V and 9 from J, leaving 10 bases between them. The CDR3, as DNA: TGTGCTAGTGGTTTGGGAGGGTATACTGAGCAGTTCTTC. As protein: CASGLGGYTEQFF.

The chain combines TRBV27 with TRBJ1-1, with D possibly matching TRBD1 (5 bases). The germline V and J ends were trimmed by 5 bases and 8 bases, with 18 bases remaining between them. The CDR3 is made up of 14 amino acids. In germline, CDR1 is MNHEY, CDR2 SMNVEV (reference sequence). Written as DNA, the CDR3 is TGTGCCAGCAGTATCCTAGATGGGAGGGGAGAAGCTTTCTTT. It codes for CASSILDGRGEAFF.

This chain connects TRBV20-1 to TRBJ2-7; TRBD1 is a possible D gene (6 bases). The CDR3 has 11 residues. Germline CDR1 DFQATT, CDR2 SNEGSKA (reference sequence). CDR3: CSLGHGYEQYF. In DNA form, the CDR3 reads TGCAGCTTGGGACATGGCTACGAGCAGTACTTC.

The chain couples TRBV10-3 to TRBJ2-2; TRBD1 matches 8 bases. The V gene end was trimmed by 6 bases and the J gene end by 7 bases; junction bases not matched to a gene: 4. The germline V gene encodes CDR1 ENHRY and CDR2 SYGVKD. The length of the CDR3 is 13 residues. Written as DNA, the CDR3 is TGTGCCATCAGCCAGGGGGCAATCGGGGAGCTGTTTTTT. Translating gives CAISQGAIGELFF.

The chain couples TRBV5-6 to TRBJ1-6, with 7 bases identical to TRBD1. Germline V gives CDR1 SGHDT, CDR2 YYEEEE. V lost 4 bases and J lost 6; bases outside the gene matches: 7. The CDR3 covers 15 residues. The CDR3 loop is CASSGRDRVNSPLHF. CDR3 DNA: TGTGCCAGCAGCGGTCGGGACAGAGTTAATTCACCCCTCCACTTT.

The chain has TRBV11-2 and TRBJ2-2; D not resolved. This CDR3 has 14 residues. Trimming cost V 0 bases and J 6 bases, with 8 bases left between them. The germline CDR1 and CDR2 sequences are SGHAT and FQNNGV. The CDR3 loop reads CASSLDFQAGELFF. In nucleotides, the CDR3 is TGTGCCAGCAGCTTAGATTTCCAGGCCGGGGAGCTGTTTTTT. Drawing the rest from reference TRBV11-2 and TRBJ2-2, the complete variable domain is EAGVAQSPRYKIIEKRQSVAFWCNPISGHATLYWYQQILGQGPKLLIQFQNNGVVDDSQLPKDRFSAERLKGVDSTLKIQPAKLEDSAVYLCASSLDFQAGELFFGEGSRLTVL.

V usage is TRBV14 and J usage is TRBJ1-1, with a weak D call TRBD1 (5 bases). Germline V gene lookup returns CDR1 SGHDN and CDR2 FVKESK. V dropped 1 base and J dropped 5 bases, with 14 bases sitting between them. The CDR3 runs to 15 residues. CDR3 sequence reads: CASSQVGGAGTEAFF. In nucleotides, the CDR3 is TGTGCCAGCAGCCAAGTTGGAGGGGCCGGGACTGAAGCTTTCTTT. Full variable domain (remainder filled in from reference TRBV14 and TRBJ1-1): EAGVTQFPSHSVIEKGQTVTLRCDPISGHDNLYWYRRVMGKEIKFLLHFVKESKQDESGMPNNRFLAERTGGTYSTLKVQPAELEDSGVYFCASSQVGGAGTEAFFGQGTRLTVV.

This chain connects TRBV9 to TRBJ1-2; tentatively, D is TRBD1 (5 bases). V was pared by 1 base and J by 1 base, with 11 bases between. Germline V gene lookup returns CDR1 SGDLS and CDR2 YYNGEE. The CDR3 spans 15 residues. CDR3 region: CASSVSSGGNYGYTF. CDR3 nucleotide sequence: TGTGCCAGCAGCGTAAGTTCCGGGGGTAACTATGGCTACACCTTC.

This clone came up a few times. The chain couples TRBV27 to TRBJ1-3; D not certain. Deletions cut 0 bases from V and 0 bases from J, with 3 bases between. The germline V gene has CDR1 MNHEY and CDR2 SMNVEV (reference sequence). This CDR3 has 14 amino acids. CDR3: CASSLSYSGNTIYF. CDR3 coding DNA: TGTGCCAGCAGTTTATCCTACTCTGGAAACACCATATATTTT.

The chain is built from TRBV9 and TRBJ1-2, with 7 positions matching TRBD1. The V gene end was trimmed by 0 bases and the J gene end by 6 bases; junction bases not matched to a gene: 2. The germline V gene has CDR1 SGDLS and CDR2 YYNGEE. This CDR3 region has 13 residues. The CDR3 here is CASSVGQGNGYTF. The CDR3 DNA reads TGTGCCAGCAGCGTAGGACAGGGAAATGGCTACACCTTC.

This clone was seen a handful of times. This chain uses TRBV7-9 with TRBJ1-6; 9 positions match TRBD1. CDR1 is SEHNR, CDR2 FQNEAQ, per germline (reference sequence). Trimming cost V 5 bases and J 10 bases; bases outside gene matches: 6. This CDR3 has 14 residues. This chain's CDR3 is CASSQGQGGSPLHF. DNA for the CDR3: TGTGCCAGCAGCCAGGGACAGGGAGGGTCACCCCTCCACTTT. Filled out from reference TRBV7-9 and TRBJ1-6, the complete variable domain reads DTGVSQNPRHKITKRGQNVTFRCDPISEHNRLYWYRQTLGQGPEFLTYFQNEAQLEKSRLLSDRFSAERPKGSFSTLEIQRTEQGDSAMYLCASSQGQGGSPLHFGNGTRLTVT.